These 6 T cell receptor beta chains came from one sample sequenced in a study of blood T cell repertoires in COVID-19. The repertoire was sequenced with immunoSEQ multiplex PCR; TCRdb's copy has only in-frame clones and lacks some. The repertoire holds 250,000 to 300,000 clones, with about 90% as singletons. Sequencing used peripheral blood. The receptors shown here come from a woman aged 40 to 50 who had recovered from COVID-19.

This chain connects TRBV27 to TRBJ1-6; no clear D. V was shortened by 5 bases and J by 9 bases, with 11 bases between the two germline ends. Germline values: CDR1 MNHEY, CDR2 SMNVEV (reference sequence). This CDR3 contains 13 residues. CDR3 bases: TGTGCCAGCAGTCTCGGGGTCGGTTCACCCCTCCACTTT. It encodes CASSLGVGSPLHF.

This clone was found once. The chain employs TRBV12-3 or TRBV12-4 and TRBJ1-2, with D possibly being TRBD1 (5 bases). The CDR3 has 12 residues. V was pared by 5 bases and J by 10 bases, with 14 bases between. The CDR3: CASSPGTRDYTF. Here the CDR3 DNA reads TGTGCCAGCAGTCCCGGGACTCGAGACTACACCTTC.

V is TRBV2 and J is TRBJ2-2; perhaps TRBD2 as D (5 bases). CDR1 and CDR2 (germline): SNHLY, FYNNEI. The CDR3 runs to 15 residues. Between the trimmed V and J ends, which lost 3 bases and 2 bases, there was a span of 10 bases. CDR3 DNA: TGTGCCAGCAGTGACTCCGGGGTAAACACCGGGGAGCTGTTTTTT. It encodes CASSDSGVNTGELFF.

This clone appeared a few times. This chain links TRBV7-3 with TRBJ2-7; 9 bases are shared with TRBD1. With V trimmed by 3 bases and J by 5 bases, 8 bases remained unmatched. From germline, CDR1 is SGHTA and CDR2 FQGTGA. The CDR3 runs to 15 residues. As DNA, the CDR3 is TGTGCCAGCAGCTTGAACCGGGACAGGGTTGACGAGCAGTACTTC. Its protein is CASSLNRDRVDEQYF. The entire variable domain, with the rest obtained from reference TRBV7-3 and TRBJ2-7, is as follows: GAGVSQTPSNKVTEKGKYVELRCDPISGHTALYWYRQSLGQGPEFLIYFQGTGAADDSGLPNDRFFAVRPEGSVSTLKIQRTERGDSAVYLCASSLNRDRVDEQYFGPGTRLTVT.

The chain carries TRBV5-4 and TRBJ1-3, with D maybe TRBD1 (5 bases). V was clipped by 4 bases and J by 0 bases, with 14 bases between them. Germline CDR1 and CDR2: SGHNT and YYREEE (reference sequence). This CDR3 region has 16 residues. The CDR3 spells CASSRGGISSGNTIYF. The CDR3 bases are TGTGCCAGCAGCCGGGGGGGGATCTCCTCTGGAAACACCATATATTTT.

The chain joins TRBV6-1 to TRBJ1-6, with a possible D match to TRBD1 (6 bases). The length of the CDR3 is 17 residues. CDR1 and CDR2 from the germline V gene are MNHNS and SASEGT. Deletions cut 2 bases from V and 7 bases from J, with 18 bases between. The CDR3 DNA sequence: TGTGCCAGCAGTGAATTCGGTCCAAGGGGGATAAATTCACCCCTCCACTTT. This codes for CASSEFGPRGINSPLHF.